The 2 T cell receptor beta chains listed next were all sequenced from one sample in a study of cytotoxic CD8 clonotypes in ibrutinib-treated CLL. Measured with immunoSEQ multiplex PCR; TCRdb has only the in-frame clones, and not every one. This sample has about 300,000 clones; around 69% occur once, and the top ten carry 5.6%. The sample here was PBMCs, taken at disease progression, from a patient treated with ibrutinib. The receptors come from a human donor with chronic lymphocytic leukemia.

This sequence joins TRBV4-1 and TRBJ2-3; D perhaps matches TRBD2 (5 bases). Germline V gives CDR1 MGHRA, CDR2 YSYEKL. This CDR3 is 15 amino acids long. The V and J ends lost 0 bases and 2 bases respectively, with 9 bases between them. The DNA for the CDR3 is TGCGCCAGCAGCCAAGAGAGGGCCACCACAGATACGCAGTATTTT. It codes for CASSQERATTDTQYF.

CDR3 amino acids: CASSFGTFGNTIYF. In DNA form, the CDR3 reads TGTGCCAGCAGCTTCGGGACTTTTGGAAACACCATATATTTT. The chain has TRBV5-4 and TRBJ1-3; TRBD1 might be the D (5 bases). CDR3 length: 14 residues. Germline V gene lookup returns CDR1 SGHNT and CDR2 YYREEE (reference sequence). V was clipped by 2 bases and J by 3 bases, with 9 bases between them.